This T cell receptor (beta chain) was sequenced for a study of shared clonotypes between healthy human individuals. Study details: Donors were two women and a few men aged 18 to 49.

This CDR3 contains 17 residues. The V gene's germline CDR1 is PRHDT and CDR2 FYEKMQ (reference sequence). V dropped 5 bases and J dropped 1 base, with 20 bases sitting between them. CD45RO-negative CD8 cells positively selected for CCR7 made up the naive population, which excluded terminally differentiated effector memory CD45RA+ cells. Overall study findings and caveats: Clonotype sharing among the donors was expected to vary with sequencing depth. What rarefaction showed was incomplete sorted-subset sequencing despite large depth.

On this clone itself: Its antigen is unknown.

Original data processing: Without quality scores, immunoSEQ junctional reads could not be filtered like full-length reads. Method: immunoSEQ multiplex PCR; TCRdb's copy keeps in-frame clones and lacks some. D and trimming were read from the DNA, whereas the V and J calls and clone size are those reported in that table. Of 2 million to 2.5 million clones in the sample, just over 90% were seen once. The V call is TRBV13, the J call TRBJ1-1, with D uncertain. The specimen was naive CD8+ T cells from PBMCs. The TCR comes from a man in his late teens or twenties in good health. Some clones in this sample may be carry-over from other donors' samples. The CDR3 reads CASSVGNSGWSNTEAFF. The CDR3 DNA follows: TGTGCCAGCAGCGTGGGCAATTCCGGGTGGTCGAACACTGAAGCTTTCTTT.